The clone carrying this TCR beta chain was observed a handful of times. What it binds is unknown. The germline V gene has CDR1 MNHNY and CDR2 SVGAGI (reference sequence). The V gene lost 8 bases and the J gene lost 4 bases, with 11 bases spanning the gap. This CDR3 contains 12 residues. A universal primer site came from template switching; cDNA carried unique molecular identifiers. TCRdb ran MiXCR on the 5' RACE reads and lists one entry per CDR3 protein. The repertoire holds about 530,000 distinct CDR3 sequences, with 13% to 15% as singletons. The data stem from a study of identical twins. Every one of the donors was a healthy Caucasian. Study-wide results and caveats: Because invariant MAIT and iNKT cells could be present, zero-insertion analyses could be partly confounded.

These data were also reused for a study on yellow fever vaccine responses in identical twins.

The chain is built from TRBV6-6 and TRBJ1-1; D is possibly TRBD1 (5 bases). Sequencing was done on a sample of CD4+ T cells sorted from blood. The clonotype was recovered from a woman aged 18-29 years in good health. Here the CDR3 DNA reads TGTGCCAGCGGCGACGGGGGCACTGAAGCTTTCTTT. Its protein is CASGDGGTEAFF.